This record concerns one T cell receptor beta chain sequence. Its antigen is not identified. The CDR3 consists of 15 residues. V lost 5 bases and J lost 1; bases outside the gene matches: 4. In germline, CDR1 is SGHAT, CDR2 FQNNGV. The data derive from a study of radiotherapy plus CTLA-4 blockade in lung cancer. The overall study: Patients showed objective responses in roughly 19% of cases and disease control in less than 35%.

Study results and limitations: Early blood T cell clone dynamics, with interferon-beta, were reported to best predict response. Blood TCR clones of tumor origin expanded after radiotherapy plus ipilimumab.

Focal radiation was given together with CTLA-4 blockade (ipilimumab) to patients with chemo-refractory metastatic non-small-cell lung cancer. This table comes from immunoSEQ multiplex PCR, and its TCRdb copy is limited to in-frame clones, with some not included. The sample consists of roughly 51,000 clones, roughly 90% of them appearing once. Sequencing was performed on peripheral blood, taken from a patient treated with radiotherapy plus ipilimumab. The V call is TRBV11-2, the J call TRBJ2-2; 7 nucleotides match TRBD1. The clonotype was recovered from a human donor with non-small cell lung cancer that progressed on radiotherapy plus ipilimumab. Some clones in this sample may be carry-over from other donors' samples. The CDR3 reads CASSPGTENTGELFF. In nucleotides, the CDR3 is TGTGCCAGCAGCCCGGGGACAGAGAACACCGGGGAGCTGTTTTTT.